Described below is a single TCR beta chain sequence and its context. A few counts support this clonotype. Its recognized antigen is unknown. No clone much larger than this one lies a single base away; base qualities are absent. Graves' hyperthyroidism was defined as stable when no progression to ophthalmopathy occurred over 18 months of follow-up. Hyperthyroidism patients were newly diagnosed, had a disease duration of under 2 months, and were aged 18 to 65 years. Patients with uncontrolled infections, other autoimmune diseases, pregnancy or lactation were excluded. Diagnoses relied on clinical symptoms, serum thyroxine and TRAb, thyroid ultrasound and orbital computed tomography. PBMCs were isolated from about 9.1 ml of fresh peripheral blood by Ficoll-Paque density gradient centrifugation. Trizol reagent was used to extract total RNA, and RNA quality was then checked on an Agilent 2100 Bioanalyzer.

TCR beta CDR3 regions were amplified from RNA transcripts. For the first round of RT-PCR on the TCR CDR3, the HTBI primer set was used together with the Qiagen OneStep RT-PCR kit. Libraries were constructed in a second round of multiplex PCR, after which size selection and purification were carried out. Paired-end sequencing of the libraries was performed with 100 bp reads on an Illumina HiSeq2000. As for the original processing: SOAPnuke was used to process the raw data, removing reads that contained adapters or uncalled bases, had a mean Phred below 15, or lacked an exact match to the constant primer or identifier. COPE v1.2.5 was used to merge high-quality paired reads, and clonotypes were defined as unique nucleotide sequences. MiTCR v1.1 was used to align the clonotypes against IMGT TRBV, TRBD and TRBJ reference segments. The analysis included only V-J combinations with a frequency above 0.0001, which together covered roughly 99% of the repertoires. The TCS score was defined as the ratio of F50 (clonal expansion) to E x V (chaos), calculated using BLOSUM62-based TCRdist between CDR3 peptides within each V-J. Welch's t-statistics and random forest reduced just over 500 V-J features to about 12, which were used in a naive Bayes classifier (R e1071). The Morisita-Horn index was used to measure how similar the thyroid and blood repertoires were. TCRdb reprocessing: public reads trimmed at Q25 with fastp, clones called with MiXCR, in-frame beta chains kept. Rows with one shared CDR3 protein collapse into an entry with the most common genes and DNA. For this entry, the V and J calls and clone size follow TCRdb and not the study's own pipeline. The sample has roughly 840,000 distinct CDR3 sequences on record, 38% of them singletons. 8.9% of the sample belongs to the ten largest clones.

This sample is part of a study of T cells in Graves' hyperthyroidism and ophthalmopathy (dated by TCRdb to about 2019). A note on the overall study: Peripheral blood was sampled at the time of initial diagnosis, prior to any treatment. The 100 or so discovery patients were randomly divided into training and test sets at a 7:3 ratio. According to the paper, TCR Vbeta CDR3 sequencing was carried out on over 130 peripheral blood samples, which came from approximately 41 ophthalmopathy, 70 to 80 hyperthyroidism and about 17 progressor patients. To identify distinguishing TCR V-J signatures, a discovery cohort of around 100 patients was used, comprising 43 with Graves' ophthalmopathy and around 57 with stable Graves' hyperthyroidism. Prospective prediction of ophthalmopathy was tested in an independent validation cohort consisting of roughly 19 hyperthyroidism patients and approximately 16 patients who later progressed to ophthalmopathy. In several Graves' hyperthyroidism patients, the study also compared T-cell repertoires from thyroid tissue with T-cell repertoires from blood. Following sampling, methimazole starting at 30 mg daily was given to hyperthyroidism patients, and high-dose intravenous methylprednisolone was given to ophthalmopathy patients. Overall study results and their limits: Ophthalmopathy was separated from stable hyperthyroidism by a 13 V-J signature model, with approximately 89% sensitivity and roughly 84% specificity obtained in cross-validation and 80%/75% obtained in testing. In validation, the model predicted progression to ophthalmopathy with 55% to 71% sensitivity and around 72% specificity, a median of about 6 months before onset. Most expanded thyroid clonotypes (frequency above 0.001) were also detected in blood, suggesting blood repertoires may reflect thyroid immune responses. No statistical method was used to fix the sample size in advance, and group allocation was not hidden from the investigators.

This receptor was identified in a man aged 18 to 35 with Graves' hyperthyroidism. Sequencing input: blood.

The CDR3 amino acid sequence is: CASSIGLQKRGTEAFF. The sequence in DNA is TGTGCCAGTAGTATAGGTCTCCAGAAGAGGGGCACTGAAGCTTTCTTT. This sequence uses TRBV19 and TRBJ1-1; tentative D gene TRBD1, with 5 bases matching. The CDR3, cysteine through phenylalanine, is 16 amino acids long. The entry retains the CDR3 DNA only, 48 bases that are in frame from base 1. The V end loses 1 base and the J end loses 4 bases, and a stretch of 16 bases separates them. In the germline V gene (reference sequence), CDR1 corresponds to LNHDA and CDR2 to SQIVND.